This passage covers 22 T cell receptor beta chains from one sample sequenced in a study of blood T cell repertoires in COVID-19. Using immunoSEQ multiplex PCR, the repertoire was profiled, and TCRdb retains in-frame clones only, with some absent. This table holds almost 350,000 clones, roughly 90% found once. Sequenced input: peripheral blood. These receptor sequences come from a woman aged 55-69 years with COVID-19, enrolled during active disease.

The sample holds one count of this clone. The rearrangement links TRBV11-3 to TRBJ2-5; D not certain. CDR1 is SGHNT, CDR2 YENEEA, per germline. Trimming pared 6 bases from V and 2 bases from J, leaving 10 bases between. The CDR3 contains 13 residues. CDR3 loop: CASSSGSQETQYF. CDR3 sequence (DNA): TGTGCCAGCAGTTCCGGGTCACAAGAGACCCAGTACTTC.

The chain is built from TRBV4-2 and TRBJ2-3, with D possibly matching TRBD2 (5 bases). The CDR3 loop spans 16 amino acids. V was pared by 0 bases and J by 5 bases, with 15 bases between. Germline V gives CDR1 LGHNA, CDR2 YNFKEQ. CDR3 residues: CASSQEVGVRGDTQYF. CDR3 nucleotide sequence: TGTGCCAGCAGCCAAGAGGTGGGAGTCCGGGGAGATACGCAGTATTTT.

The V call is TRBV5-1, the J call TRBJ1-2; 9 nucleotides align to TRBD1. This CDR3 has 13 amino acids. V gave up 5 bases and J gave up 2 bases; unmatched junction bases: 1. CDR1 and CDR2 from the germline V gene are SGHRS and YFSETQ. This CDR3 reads CASRGQGNYGYTF. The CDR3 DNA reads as TGCGCCAGCAGAGGACAGGGGAACTATGGCTACACCTTC.

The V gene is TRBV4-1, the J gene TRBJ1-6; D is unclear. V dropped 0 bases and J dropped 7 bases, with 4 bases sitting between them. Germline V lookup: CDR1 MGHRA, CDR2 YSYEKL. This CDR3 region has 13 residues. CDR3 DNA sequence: TGCGCCAGCAGCCAAGATCAGAATTCACCCCTCCACTTT. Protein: CASSQDQNSPLHF.

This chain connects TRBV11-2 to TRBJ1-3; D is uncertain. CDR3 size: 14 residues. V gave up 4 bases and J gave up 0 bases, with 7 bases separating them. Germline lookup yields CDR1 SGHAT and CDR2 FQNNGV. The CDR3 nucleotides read TGTGCCAGCAGCTCGACTGACTCTGGAAACACCATATATTTT. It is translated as CASSSTDSGNTIYF.

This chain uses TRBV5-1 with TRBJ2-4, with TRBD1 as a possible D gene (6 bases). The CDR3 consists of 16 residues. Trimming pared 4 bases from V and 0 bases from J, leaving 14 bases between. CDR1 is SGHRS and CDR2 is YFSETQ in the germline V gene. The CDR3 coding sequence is TGCGCCAGCAGCCAAACAGGGCAGCTAGCCAAAAACATTCAGTACTTC. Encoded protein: CASSQTGQLAKNIQYF.

In DNA form, the CDR3 reads TGTGCCAGCGGGAAACCGGGACAGGGTTACAATGAGCAGTTCTTC. It specifies CASGKPGQGYNEQFF. The J gene is TRBJ2-1, the V gene TRBV7-9, with 9 nucleotides matching TRBD1. Germline V gives CDR1 SEHNR, CDR2 FQNEAQ (reference sequence). The CDR3 has 15 residues. The V and J ends lost 8 bases and 4 bases, in that order; junction bases with no gene match: 9.

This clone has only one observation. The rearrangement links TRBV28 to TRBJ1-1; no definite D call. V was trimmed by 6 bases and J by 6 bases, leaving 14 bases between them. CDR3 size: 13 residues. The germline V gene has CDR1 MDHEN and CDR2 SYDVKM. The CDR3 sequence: CASSPPIGSEAFF. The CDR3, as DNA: TGTGCCAGCAGCCCCCCGATCGGTTCTGAAGCTTTCTTT.

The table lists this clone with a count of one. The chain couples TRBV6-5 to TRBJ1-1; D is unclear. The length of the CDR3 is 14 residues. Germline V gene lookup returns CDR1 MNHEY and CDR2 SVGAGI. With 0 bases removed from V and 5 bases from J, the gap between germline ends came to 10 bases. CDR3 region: CASSYSDGRTEAFF. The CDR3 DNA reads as TGTGCCAGCAGTTACTCGGACGGGAGGACTGAAGCTTTCTTT.

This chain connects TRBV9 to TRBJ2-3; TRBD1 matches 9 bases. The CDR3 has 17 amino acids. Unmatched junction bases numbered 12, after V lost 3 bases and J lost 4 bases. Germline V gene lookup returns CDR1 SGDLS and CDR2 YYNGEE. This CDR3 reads CASSAHQGQGRSDTQYF. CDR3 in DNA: TGTGCCAGCAGCGCCCACCAGGGACAGGGAAGGTCAGATACGCAGTATTTT.

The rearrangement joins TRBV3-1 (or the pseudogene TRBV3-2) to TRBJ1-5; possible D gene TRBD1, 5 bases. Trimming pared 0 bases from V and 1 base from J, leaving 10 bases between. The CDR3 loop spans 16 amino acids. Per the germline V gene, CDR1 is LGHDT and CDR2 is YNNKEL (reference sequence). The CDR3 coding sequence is TGTGCCAGCAGCCAAGACGGGCCAGGGAGCAATCAGCCCCAGCATTTT. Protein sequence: CASSQDGPGSNQPQHF.

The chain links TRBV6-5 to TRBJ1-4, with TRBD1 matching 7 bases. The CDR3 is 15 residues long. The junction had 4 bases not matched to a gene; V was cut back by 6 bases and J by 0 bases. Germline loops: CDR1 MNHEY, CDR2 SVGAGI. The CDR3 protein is CASRRDSATNEKLFF. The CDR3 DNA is TGTGCCAGCAGGCGGGACAGCGCAACTAATGAAAAACTGTTTTTT.

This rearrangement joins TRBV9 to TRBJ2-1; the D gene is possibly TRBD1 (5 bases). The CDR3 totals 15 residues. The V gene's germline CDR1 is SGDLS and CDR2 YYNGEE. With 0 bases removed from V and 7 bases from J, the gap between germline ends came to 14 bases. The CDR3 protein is CASSVDTGAWNEQFF. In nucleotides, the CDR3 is TGTGCCAGCAGCGTAGATACAGGCGCCTGGAATGAGCAGTTCTTC.

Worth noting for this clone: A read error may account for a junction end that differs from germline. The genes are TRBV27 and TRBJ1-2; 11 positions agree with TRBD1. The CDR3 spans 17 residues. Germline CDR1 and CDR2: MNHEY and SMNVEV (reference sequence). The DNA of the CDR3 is TGTGCCAGTAGTTTATTTGGGGACAGGGGGTCTAACTATGGCTACACCTTC. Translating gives CASSLFGDRGSNYGYTF.

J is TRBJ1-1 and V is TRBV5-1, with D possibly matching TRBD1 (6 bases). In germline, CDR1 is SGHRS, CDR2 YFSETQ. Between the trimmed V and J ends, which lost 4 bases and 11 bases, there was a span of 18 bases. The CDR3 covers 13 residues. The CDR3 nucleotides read TGCGCCAGCAGCCAAGGGGGAGCAGCAGGGGCTTTCTTT. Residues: CASSQGGAAGAFF.

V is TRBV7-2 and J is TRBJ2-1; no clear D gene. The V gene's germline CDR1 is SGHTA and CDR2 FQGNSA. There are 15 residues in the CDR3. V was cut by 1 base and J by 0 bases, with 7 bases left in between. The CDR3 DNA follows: TGTGCCAGCAGCTTAGAGCCCTTCTCCTACAATGAGCAGTTCTTC. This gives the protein CASSLEPFSYNEQFF.

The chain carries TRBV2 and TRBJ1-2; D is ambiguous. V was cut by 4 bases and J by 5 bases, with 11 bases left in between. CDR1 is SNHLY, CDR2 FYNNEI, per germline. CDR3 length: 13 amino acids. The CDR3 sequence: CASSAIRGYGYTF. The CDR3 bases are TGTGCCAGCAGTGCTATCAGAGGGTATGGCTACACCTTC.

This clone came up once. CDR3 sequence (DNA): TGTGCCAGCAGCGCCACAGGGGGCTATGGCTACACCTTC. It codes for CASSATGGYGYTF. The V call is TRBV7-9, the J call TRBJ1-2, with 8 positions matching TRBD1. Germline assignment: CDR1 SEHNR and CDR2 FQNEAQ (reference sequence). Trimming at V came to 5 bases and at J to 4 bases, leaving 3 bases not matched to a gene. There are 13 residues in the CDR3.

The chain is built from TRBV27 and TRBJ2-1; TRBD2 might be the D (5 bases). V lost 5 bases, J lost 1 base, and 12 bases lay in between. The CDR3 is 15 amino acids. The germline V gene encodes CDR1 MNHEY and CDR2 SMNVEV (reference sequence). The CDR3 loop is CASSPWTGSYNEQFF. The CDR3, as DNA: TGTGCCAGCAGTCCATGGACGGGATCCTACAATGAGCAGTTCTTC.

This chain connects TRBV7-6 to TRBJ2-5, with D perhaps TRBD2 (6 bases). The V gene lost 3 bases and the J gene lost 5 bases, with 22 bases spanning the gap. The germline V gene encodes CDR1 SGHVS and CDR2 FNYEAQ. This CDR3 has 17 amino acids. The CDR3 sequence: CASSLYGLAGIPETQYF. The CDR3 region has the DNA TGTGCCAGCAGCTTGTACGGGCTGGCGGGGATCCCGGAGACCCAGTACTTC.

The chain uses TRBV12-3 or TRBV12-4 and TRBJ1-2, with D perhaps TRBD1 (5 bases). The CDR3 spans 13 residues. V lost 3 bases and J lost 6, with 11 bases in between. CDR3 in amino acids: CASSLTEQNGYTF. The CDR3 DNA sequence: TGTGCCAGCAGTTTGACAGAGCAGAATGGCTACACCTTC.

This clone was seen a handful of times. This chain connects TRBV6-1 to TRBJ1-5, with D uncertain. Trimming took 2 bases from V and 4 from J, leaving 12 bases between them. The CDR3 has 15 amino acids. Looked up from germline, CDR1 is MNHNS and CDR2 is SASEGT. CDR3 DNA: TGTGCCAGCAGTGAAAATTGGGCTGGAAATCAGCCCCAGCATTTT. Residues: CASSENWAGNQPQHF.